This TCR beta chain was identified in a study of blood T cell repertoires in COVID-19. Across the whole study: Sources were T cells, B-cell-depleted T cells, or PBMCs; the material itself was cDNA or gDNA.

Assay used: immunoSEQ multiplex PCR; TCRdb lists only in-frame clones, some missing. The profile shows about 280,000 clones, 70% to 90% of them singletons. The ends lost 4 bases at V and 6 bases at J; junction bases unmatched: 11. The CDR3 has 16 residues. Germline V gene sequence: CDR1 SEHNR, CDR2 FQNEAQ (reference sequence). Sequencing was carried out using peripheral blood. The rearrangement uses TRBV7-9 and TRBJ2-1; TRBD1 matches 8 bases. The TCR originated in a man aged 50 or older with active or convalescent COVID-19. CDR3 sequence reads: CASSYGGRGLVNEQFF. The CDR3 nucleotides are TGTGCCAGCAGCTACGGGGGCAGGGGGCTAGTCAATGAGCAGTTCTTC.